Sequencing of this TCR beta chain was carried out in a study of OX40 agonist ivuxolimab in advanced cancers. Study-level information: Previous treatment with anti-PD-1, anti-PD-L1 or anti-CTLA-4 therapy was allowed; 40% had received some.

This CDR3 has 10 residues. The germline V and J ends were trimmed by 7 bases and 4 bases, with 4 bases remaining between them. CDR1 and CDR2 from the germline V gene are SQVTM and ANQGSEA. Using immunoSEQ multiplex PCR, the repertoire was profiled, and TCRdb retains in-frame clones only, with some absent. In the table there are more than 55,000 clones, over 75% of which are singletons. The clonotype originates from an adult with an advanced solid tumor such as melanoma, head and neck, liver or kidney cancer. This specimen consisted of CD4+ or CD8+ T cells sorted from blood, obtained in a trial of the OX40 agonist ivuxolimab. The rearrangement links TRBV29-1 to TRBJ1-4; no firm D call. CDR3 bases: TGCAGCGCGATTAATGAAAAACTGTTTTTT. Amino acids: CSAINEKLFF.